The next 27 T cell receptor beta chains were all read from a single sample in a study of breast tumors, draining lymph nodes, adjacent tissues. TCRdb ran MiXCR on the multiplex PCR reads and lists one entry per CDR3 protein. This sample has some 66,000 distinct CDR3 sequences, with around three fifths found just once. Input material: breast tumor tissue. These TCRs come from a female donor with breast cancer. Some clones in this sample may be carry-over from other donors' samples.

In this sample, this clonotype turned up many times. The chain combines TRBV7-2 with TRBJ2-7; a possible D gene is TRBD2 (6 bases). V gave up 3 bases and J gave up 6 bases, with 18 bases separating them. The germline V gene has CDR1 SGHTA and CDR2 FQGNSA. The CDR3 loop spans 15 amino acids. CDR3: CASSLGWGVRSEQYF. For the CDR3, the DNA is TGTGCCAGCAGCTTGGGGTGGGGGGTCCGGTCCGAGCAGTACTTC.

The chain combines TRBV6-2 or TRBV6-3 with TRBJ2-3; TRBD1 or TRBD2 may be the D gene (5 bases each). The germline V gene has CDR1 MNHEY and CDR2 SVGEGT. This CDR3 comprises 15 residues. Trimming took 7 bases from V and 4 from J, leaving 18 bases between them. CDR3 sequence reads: CASTYGAEPPDTQYF. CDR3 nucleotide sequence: TGTGCCAGCACCTACGGGGCGGAACCCCCAGATACGCAGTATTTT.

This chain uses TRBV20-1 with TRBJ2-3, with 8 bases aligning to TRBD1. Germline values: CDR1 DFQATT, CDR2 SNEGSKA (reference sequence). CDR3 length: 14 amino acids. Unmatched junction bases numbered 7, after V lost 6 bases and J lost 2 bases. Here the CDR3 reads CSAPTGAFTDTQYF. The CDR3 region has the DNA TGCAGTGCCCCGACAGGGGCTTTCACAGATACGCAGTATTTT.

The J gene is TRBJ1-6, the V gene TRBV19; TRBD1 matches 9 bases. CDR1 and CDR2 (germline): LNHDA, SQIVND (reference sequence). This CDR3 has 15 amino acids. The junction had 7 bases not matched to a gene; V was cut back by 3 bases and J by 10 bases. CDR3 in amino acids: CASSITGTGRSPLHF. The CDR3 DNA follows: TGTGCCAGTAGTATTACCGGGACAGGGAGATCACCCCTCCACTTT. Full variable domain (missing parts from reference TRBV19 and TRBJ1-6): DGGITQSPKYLFRKEGQNVTLSCEQNLNHDAMYWYRQDPGQGLRLIYYSQIVNDFQKGDIAEGYSVSREKKESFPLTVTSAQKNPTAFYLCASSITGTGRSPLHFGNGTRLTVT.

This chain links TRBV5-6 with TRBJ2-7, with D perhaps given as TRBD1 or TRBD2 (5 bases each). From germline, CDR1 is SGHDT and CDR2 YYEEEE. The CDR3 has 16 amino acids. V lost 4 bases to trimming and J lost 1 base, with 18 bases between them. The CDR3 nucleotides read TGTGCCAGCAGCCCCCTTGGGAGTAGGGGATCCTACGAGCAGTACTTC. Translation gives CASSPLGSRGSYEQYF.

The CDR3, as DNA: TGTGCCAGCAGCTTCCTCCCCGGGACAGGGGAAGAGACCCAGTACTTC. Protein: CASSFLPGTGEETQYF. V gene TRBV7-2 combines with J gene TRBJ2-5; 10 nucleotides align to TRBD1. CDR3 size: 16 residues. V shed 3 bases and J 3 bases; nucleotides not matched to a gene: 7. In germline, CDR1 is SGHTA, CDR2 FQGNSA.

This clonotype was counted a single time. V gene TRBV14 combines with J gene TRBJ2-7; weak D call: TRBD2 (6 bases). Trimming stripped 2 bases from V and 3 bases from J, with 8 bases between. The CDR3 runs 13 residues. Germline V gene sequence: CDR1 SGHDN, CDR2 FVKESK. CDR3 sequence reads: CASSQYSGYEQYF. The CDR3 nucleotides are TGTGCCAGCAGCCAATATAGCGGCTACGAGCAGTACTTC.

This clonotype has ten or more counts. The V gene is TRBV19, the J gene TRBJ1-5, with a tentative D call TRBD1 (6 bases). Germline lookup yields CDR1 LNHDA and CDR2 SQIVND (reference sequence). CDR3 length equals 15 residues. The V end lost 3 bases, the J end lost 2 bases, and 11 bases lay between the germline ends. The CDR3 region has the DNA TGTGCCAGTAGTATGGGGGGGCGGGGCAATCAGCCCCAGCATTTT. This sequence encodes CASSMGGRGNQPQHF.

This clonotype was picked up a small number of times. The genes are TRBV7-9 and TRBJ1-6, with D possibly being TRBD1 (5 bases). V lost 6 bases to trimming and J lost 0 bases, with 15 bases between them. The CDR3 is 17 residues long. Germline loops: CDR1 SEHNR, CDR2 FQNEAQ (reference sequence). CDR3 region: CASSQDRPSSYNSPLHF. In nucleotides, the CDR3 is TGTGCCAGCAGTCAAGACAGACCGAGCTCCTATAATTCACCCCTCCACTTT.

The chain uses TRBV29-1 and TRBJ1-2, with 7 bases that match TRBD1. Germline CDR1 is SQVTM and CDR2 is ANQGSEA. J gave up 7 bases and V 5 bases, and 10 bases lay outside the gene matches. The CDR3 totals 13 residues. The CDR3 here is CSVPGTETSGYTF. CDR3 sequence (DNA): TGCAGCGTTCCAGGGACAGAGACAAGTGGCTACACCTTC.

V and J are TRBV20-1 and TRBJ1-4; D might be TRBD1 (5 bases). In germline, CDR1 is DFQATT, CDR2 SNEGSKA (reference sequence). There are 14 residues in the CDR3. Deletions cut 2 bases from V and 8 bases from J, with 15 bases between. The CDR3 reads CSARLVAGTEKLFF. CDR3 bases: TGCAGTGCTAGATTGGTAGCGGGGACGGAAAAACTGTTTTTT.

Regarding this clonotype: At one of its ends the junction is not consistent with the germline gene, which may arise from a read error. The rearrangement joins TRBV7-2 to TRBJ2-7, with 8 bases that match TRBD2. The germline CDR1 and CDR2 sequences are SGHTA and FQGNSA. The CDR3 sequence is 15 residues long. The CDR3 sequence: CASRLNLSGSYEQHF. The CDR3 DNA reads TGTGCCAGCCGCTTAAATCTCAGCGGGAGCTACGAGCAGCACTTC.

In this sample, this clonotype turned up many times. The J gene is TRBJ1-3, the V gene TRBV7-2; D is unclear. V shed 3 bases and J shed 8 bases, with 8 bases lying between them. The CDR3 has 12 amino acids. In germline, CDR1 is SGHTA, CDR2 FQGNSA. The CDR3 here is CASSFSWDTIYF. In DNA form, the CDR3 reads TGTGCCAGCAGCTTCTCGTGGGACACCATATATTTT.

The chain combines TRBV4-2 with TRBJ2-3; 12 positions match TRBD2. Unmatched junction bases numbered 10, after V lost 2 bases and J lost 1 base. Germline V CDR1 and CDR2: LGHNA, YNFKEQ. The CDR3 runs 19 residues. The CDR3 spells CASSQHTSGGSPGTDTQYF. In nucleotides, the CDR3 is TGTGCCAGCAGCCAACATACTAGCGGGGGGTCCCCCGGCACAGATACGCAGTATTTT.

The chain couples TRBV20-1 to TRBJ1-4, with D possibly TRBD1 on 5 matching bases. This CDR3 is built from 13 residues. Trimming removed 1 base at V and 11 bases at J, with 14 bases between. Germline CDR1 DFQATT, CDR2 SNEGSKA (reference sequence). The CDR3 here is CSARVGDGEKLFF. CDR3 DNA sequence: TGCAGTGCTAGAGTGGGGGACGGTGAGAAACTGTTTTTT.

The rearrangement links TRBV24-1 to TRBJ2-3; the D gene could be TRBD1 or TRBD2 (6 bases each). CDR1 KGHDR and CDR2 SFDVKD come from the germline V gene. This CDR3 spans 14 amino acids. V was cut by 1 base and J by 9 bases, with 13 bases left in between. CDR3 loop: CATSDFRKGGTQYF. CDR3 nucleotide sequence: TGTGCCACCAGTGATTTTAGGAAGGGGGGCACGCAGTATTTT.

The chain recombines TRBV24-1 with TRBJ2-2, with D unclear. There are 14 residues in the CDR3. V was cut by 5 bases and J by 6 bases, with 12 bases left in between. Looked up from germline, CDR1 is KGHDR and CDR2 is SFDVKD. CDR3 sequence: CATSGTTRPGELFF. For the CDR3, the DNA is TGTGCCACCAGTGGCACTACCCGGCCCGGGGAGCTGTTTTTT.

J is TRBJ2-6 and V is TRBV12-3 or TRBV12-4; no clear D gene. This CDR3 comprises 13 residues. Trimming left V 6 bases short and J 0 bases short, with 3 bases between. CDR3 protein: CASRSSGANVLTF. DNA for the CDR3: TGTGCCAGCAGGAGCTCTGGGGCCAACGTCCTGACTTTC.

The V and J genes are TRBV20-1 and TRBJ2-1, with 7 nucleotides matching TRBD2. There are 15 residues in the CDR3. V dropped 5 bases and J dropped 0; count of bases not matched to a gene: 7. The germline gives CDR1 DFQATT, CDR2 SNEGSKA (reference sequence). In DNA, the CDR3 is TGCAGTGCTGCGGGAGAACACAGCTCCTACAATGAGCAGTTCTTC. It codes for CSAAGEHSSYNEQFF.

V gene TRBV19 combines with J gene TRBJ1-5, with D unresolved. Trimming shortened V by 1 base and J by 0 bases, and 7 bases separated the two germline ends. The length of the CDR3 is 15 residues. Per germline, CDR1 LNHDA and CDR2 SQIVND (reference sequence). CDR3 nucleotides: TGTGCCAGTAGTATAGGAGGATTTAGCAATCAGCCCCAGCATTTT. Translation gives CASSIGGFSNQPQHF.

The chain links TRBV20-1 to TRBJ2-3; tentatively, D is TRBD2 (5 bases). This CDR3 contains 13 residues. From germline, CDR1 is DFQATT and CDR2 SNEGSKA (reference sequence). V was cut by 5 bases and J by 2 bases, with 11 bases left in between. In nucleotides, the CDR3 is TGCAGTGCTCCAAGCGGTTTCACAGATACGCAGTATTTT. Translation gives CSAPSGFTDTQYF.

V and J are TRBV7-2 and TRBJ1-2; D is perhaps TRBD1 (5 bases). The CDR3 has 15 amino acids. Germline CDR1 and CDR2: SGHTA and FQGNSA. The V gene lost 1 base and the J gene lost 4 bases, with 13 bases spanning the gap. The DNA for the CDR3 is TGTGCCAGCAGCTTAGGAGGGGCGCGGGCCTATGGCTACACCTTC. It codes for CASSLGGARAYGYTF.

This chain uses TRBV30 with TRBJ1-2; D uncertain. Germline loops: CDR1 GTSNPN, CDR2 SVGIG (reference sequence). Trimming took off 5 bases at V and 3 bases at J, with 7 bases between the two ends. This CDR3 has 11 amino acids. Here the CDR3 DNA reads TGTGCCTGGGGCCGGGACTATGGCTACACCTTC. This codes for CAWGRDYGYTF.

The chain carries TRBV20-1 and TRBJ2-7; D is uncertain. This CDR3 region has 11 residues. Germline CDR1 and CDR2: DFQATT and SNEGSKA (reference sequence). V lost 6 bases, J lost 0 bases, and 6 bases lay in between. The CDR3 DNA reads TGCAGTGCCGAAAGCTCCTACGAGCAGTACTTC. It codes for CSAESSYEQYF.

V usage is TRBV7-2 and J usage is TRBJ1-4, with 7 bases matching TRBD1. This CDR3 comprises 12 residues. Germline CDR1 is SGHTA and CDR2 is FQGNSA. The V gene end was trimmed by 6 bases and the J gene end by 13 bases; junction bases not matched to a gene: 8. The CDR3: CASSRTTGTLFF. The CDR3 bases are TGTGCCAGCAGTCGAACGACAGGGACACTGTTTTTT.

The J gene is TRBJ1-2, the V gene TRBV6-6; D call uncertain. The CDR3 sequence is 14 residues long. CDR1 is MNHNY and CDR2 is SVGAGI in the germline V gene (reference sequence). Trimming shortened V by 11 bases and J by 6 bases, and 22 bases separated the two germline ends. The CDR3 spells CARSYSSGFDGYTF. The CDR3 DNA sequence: TGTGCCCGTAGTTACTCGAGCGGCTTCGATGGCTACACCTTC.

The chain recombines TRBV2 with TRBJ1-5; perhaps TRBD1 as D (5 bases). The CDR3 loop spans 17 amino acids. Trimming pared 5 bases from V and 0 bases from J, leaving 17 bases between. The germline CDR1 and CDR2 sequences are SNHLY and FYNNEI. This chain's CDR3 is CASSLQMRQYSNQPQHF. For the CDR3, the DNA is TGTGCCAGCAGTTTACAAATGAGACAGTATAGCAATCAGCCCCAGCATTTT.